A single sample gave rise to the 2 T cell receptor beta chains below, sequenced in a study of HIV-infected patients and healthy controls. Each CDR3 protein gets one entry after TCRdb re-called the 5' RACE reads with MiXCR. The table shows almost 65,000 distinct CDR3 sequences, with roughly 21% occurring only once. Source material: CD4+ T cells from blood. The origin of the receptors is a human donor in good health.

This clonotype was recorded a few times. V usage is TRBV3-1 and J usage is TRBJ1-2; 10 nucleotides agree with TRBD1. This CDR3 contains 15 residues. The V gene's germline CDR1 is LGHDT and CDR2 YNNKEL (reference sequence). V shed 0 bases, J shed 7 bases, and the junction held 5 bases outside the gene matches. This chain's CDR3 is CASSQERQGAAGYTF. CDR3 in DNA: TGTGCCAGCAGCCAAGAACGACAGGGGGCGGCTGGCTACACCTTC.

This clonotype was picked up many times. This chain joins TRBV27 and TRBJ1-4; the D gene is possibly TRBD1 (5 bases). Germline V gene data show CDR1 as MNHEY and CDR2 as SMNVEV (reference sequence). Trimming pared 4 bases from V and 3 bases from J, leaving 12 bases between. CDR3 length: 15 residues. The CDR3 nucleotides read TGTGCCAGCAGTTCACTGACAGCCCCTAATGAAAAACTGTTTTTT. This sequence encodes CASSSLTAPNEKLFF.